Below, 26 T cell receptor beta chains from the same sample are listed, as sequenced in a study of blood T cell repertoires in COVID-19. The repertoire was sequenced with immunoSEQ multiplex PCR; TCRdb's copy has only in-frame clones and lacks some. The table shows 250,000 to 350,000 clones, with 80% to 95% occurring only once. The sequencing input was PBMCs or T cells enriched from blood (not recorded which). These receptor sequences come from a woman aged 25 to 39 who had recovered from COVID-19.

This chain uses TRBV4-3 with TRBJ2-3, with 8 bases lining up with TRBD2. Germline CDR1 reads LGHNA; CDR2 reads YSLEER. The CDR3 runs 17 residues. Losses at the gene ends were 5 bases for V and 8 bases for J; bases not matched to a gene: 18. Here the CDR3 DNA reads TGCGCCAGCAGCACTCAAAAGGGGCGGACTAGCATCACTACGCAGTATTTT. The encoded protein is CASSTQKGRTSITTQYF.

V usage is TRBV3-1 (or the pseudogene TRBV3-2) and J usage is TRBJ2-7; D gene unclear. Trimming removed 0 bases at V and 1 base at J, with 13 bases between. The CDR3 loop spans 16 amino acids. The germline V gene has CDR1 LGHDT and CDR2 YNNKEL (reference sequence). The CDR3 is CASSQDGGGVSYEQYF. CDR3 bases: TGTGCCAGCAGCCAAGATGGTGGCGGAGTTTCCTACGAGCAGTACTTC.

The chain recombines TRBV5-1 with TRBJ2-5; 9 bases line up with TRBD1. Germline CDR1 is SGHRS and CDR2 is YFSETQ. The ends lost 4 bases at V and 1 base at J; junction bases unmatched: 2. The CDR3 totals 14 residues. The CDR3: CASSPGQGQETQYF. The DNA of the CDR3 is TGCGCCAGCAGCCCGGGACAGGGCCAAGAGACCCAGTACTTC.

The CDR3: CASSSDLAGLYSYEQYF. Here the CDR3 DNA reads TGTGCCAGCTCATCGGATCTAGCGGGATTATACTCCTACGAGCAGTACTTC. The V and J genes are TRBV18 and TRBJ2-7; TRBD2 aligns across 9 bases. The V and J ends lost 5 bases and 0 bases, in that order; junction bases with no gene match: 11. The germline gives CDR1 KGHSH, CDR2 LQKENI. This CDR3 has 17 residues.

The chain uses TRBV30 and TRBJ2-1; D is possibly TRBD2 (6 bases). V lost 2 bases, J lost 4 bases, and 18 bases lay in between. Germline CDR1 GTSNPN, CDR2 SVGIG (reference sequence). The CDR3 spans 16 residues. The CDR3 DNA reads TGTGCCTGGAGTCCAATTGGGCGGGAAAAATACAATGAGCAGTTCTTC. Protein sequence: CAWSPIGREKYNEQFF.

The V and J genes are TRBV27 and TRBJ2-7, with 7 bases aligning to TRBD1. CDR1 and CDR2 (germline): MNHEY, SMNVEV (reference sequence). Trimming took 5 bases from V and 0 from J; bases not matched to a gene: 7. The CDR3 totals 15 residues. The CDR3 DNA reads TGTGCCAGCAGTAATCCGGGACAGCTCTCCTACGAGCAGTACTTC. Encoded protein: CASSNPGQLSYEQYF.

Note on this clone: The junction shows a germline mismatch at one end, possibly a read error. The chain has TRBV7-9 and TRBJ1-1, with 7 bases fitting TRBD1. The CDR3 contains 14 residues. CDR1 is SEHNR and CDR2 is FQNEAQ in the germline V gene (reference sequence). The CDR3 sequence: CASSTPGQFTREVF. DNA for the CDR3: TGTGCCAGCAGCACGCCGGGACAGTTCACGAGGGAGGTCTTT. The full variable domain, rest sourced from reference TRBV7-9 and TRBJ1-1, is DTGVSQNPRHKITKRGQNVTFRCDPISEHNRLYWYRQTLGQGPEFLTYFQNEAQLEKSRLLSDRFSAERPKGSFSTLEIQRTEQGDSAMYLCASSTPGQFTREVFGQGTRLTVV.

This clone has only one observation. V usage is TRBV28 and J usage is TRBJ2-1; tentatively, D is TRBD2 (5 bases). The V and J ends lost 1 base and 8 bases respectively, with 9 bases between them. CDR3 size: 13 residues. CDR1 is MDHEN, CDR2 SYDVKM, per germline. The CDR3 DNA reads as TGTGCCAGCAGTTTATTTTCGAGGGATGAGCAGTTCTTC. This encodes CASSLFSRDEQFF.

The chain carries TRBV27 and TRBJ2-5; 8 bases agree with TRBD1. The CDR3 extends over 15 amino acids. The V gene end was trimmed by 8 bases and the J gene end by 5 bases; junction bases not matched to a gene: 13. Germline V gene lookup returns CDR1 MNHEY and CDR2 SMNVEV (reference sequence). Here the CDR3 reads CASGNGQGISETQYF. In DNA, the CDR3 is TGTGCCAGCGGCAACGGACAGGGAATTTCCGAGACCCAGTACTTC.

The chain is built from TRBV5-1 and TRBJ1-1; the match to TRBD1 covers 7 bases. Germline V gene sequence: CDR1 SGHRS, CDR2 YFSETQ. The CDR3 runs 15 residues. The J segment lost 4 bases and the V segment lost 4 bases, leaving 10 bases of the junction unmatched. The CDR3 loop is CASSARTGQRTEAFF. For the CDR3, the DNA is TGCGCCAGCAGCGCGAGGACAGGACAGCGCACTGAAGCTTTCTTT.

The genes are TRBV18 and TRBJ2-4; TRBD1 might be the D (6 bases). Looked up from germline, CDR1 is KGHSH and CDR2 is LQKENI. Trimming took off 0 bases at V and 5 bases at J, with 14 bases between the two ends. The length of the CDR3 is 16 residues. Here the CDR3 reads CASSPPPGDVENIQYF. Written as DNA, the CDR3 is TGTGCCAGCTCACCACCTCCAGGGGATGTAGAAAACATTCAGTACTTC.

The genes are TRBV5-6 and TRBJ2-2, with 7 bases aligning to TRBD1. The CDR3 loop spans 15 amino acids. Trimming cost V 0 bases and J 6 bases; bases outside gene matches: 5. Germline CDR1 is SGHDT and CDR2 is YYEEEE. In nucleotides, the CDR3 is TGTGCCAGCAGCTTGGACAGGGGATCGCCCGGGGAGCTGTTTTTT. Protein product: CASSLDRGSPGELFF.

This clone showed up just once. The rearrangement joins TRBV7-9 to TRBJ2-3, with no clear D. V was shortened by 5 bases and J by 3 bases, with 6 bases between the two germline ends. This CDR3 has 12 amino acids. Germline V gene data show CDR1 as SEHNR and CDR2 as FQNEAQ (reference sequence). The CDR3 region is CASSLPTDTQYF. Written as DNA, the CDR3 is TGTGCCAGCAGCCTACCAACAGATACGCAGTATTTT.

The chain has TRBV5-1 and TRBJ1-1; TRBD1 aligns across 9 bases. J gave up 2 bases and V 6 bases, and 2 bases lay outside the gene matches. CDR1 and CDR2 from the germline V gene are SGHRS and YFSETQ. This CDR3 contains 13 residues. The CDR3 is CASKTGGNTEAFF. In DNA form, the CDR3 reads TGCGCCAGCAAAACAGGGGGCAACACTGAAGCTTTCTTT.

This chain connects TRBV10-3 to TRBJ1-4; D gene uncertain. Trimming shortened V by 3 bases and J by 4 bases, and 9 bases separated the two germline ends. Germline CDR1 ENHRY, CDR2 SYGVKD. The CDR3 spans 14 residues. Here the CDR3 DNA reads TGTGCCATCAGTGATAGCAGCCTTAATGAAAAACTGTTTTTT. Translated: CAISDSSLNEKLFF.

The chain uses TRBV19 and TRBJ2-7; TRBD1 matches 10 bases. This CDR3 comprises 14 residues. V shed 5 bases, J shed 5 bases, and the junction held 6 bases outside the gene matches. The germline CDR1 and CDR2 sequences are LNHDA and SQIVND (reference sequence). CDR3 residues: CASSGGTGVNEQYF. The CDR3 DNA follows: TGTGCCAGTAGTGGGGGGACAGGGGTAAACGAGCAGTACTTC.

This chain connects TRBV6-2 or TRBV6-3 to TRBJ1-1, with 7 bases lining up with TRBD1. The ends lost 4 bases at V and 0 bases at J; junction bases unmatched: 14. Germline CDR1 is MNHEY and CDR2 is SVGEGT. CDR3 length: 18 residues. The CDR3 reads CASSFGQDRRLMNTEAFF. The CDR3 region has the DNA TGTGCCAGCAGTTTCGGGCAGGACAGGAGATTAATGAACACTGAAGCTTTCTTT.

V is TRBV6-4 and J is TRBJ2-1, with D possibly matching TRBD2 (5 bases). The V and J ends lost 5 bases and 9 bases respectively, with 14 bases between them. This CDR3 comprises 13 residues. Germline CDR1 is MRHNA and CDR2 is SNTAGT. Written as DNA, the CDR3 is TGTGCCAGCAGTAAGGACTGGGTGGGTGAGCAGTTCTTC. It codes for CASSKDWVGEQFF.

About this clone: Germline and junction disagree at one end, which may indicate a read error. The CDR3 spells CASSSGLAGQETQYF. The DNA for the CDR3 is TGTGCTAGCAGCTCGGGACTAGCGGGGCAAGAGACCCAGTACTTC. This rearrangement joins TRBV7-7 to TRBJ2-5; 13 bases map to TRBD2. The CDR3 has 15 residues. The V gene's germline CDR1 is SSHAT and CDR2 FNYEAQ (reference sequence).

This chain links TRBV7-9 with TRBJ2-1, with 11 nucleotides matching TRBD2. J gave up 6 bases and V 2 bases, and 6 bases lay outside the gene matches. In germline, CDR1 is SEHNR, CDR2 FQNEAQ (reference sequence). CDR3 size: 16 residues. The CDR3 here is CASSLISGRGSNEQFF. In DNA, the CDR3 is TGTGCCAGCAGCTTAATTAGCGGGAGGGGGTCCAATGAGCAGTTCTTC.

The sample holds a few counts of this clone. This chain connects TRBV5-1 to TRBJ1-6; 8 positions agree with TRBD1. The CDR3 runs to 15 residues. V was pared by 3 bases and J by 8 bases, with 7 bases of the junction left unmatched. Germline lookup yields CDR1 SGHRS and CDR2 YFSETQ. In DNA, the CDR3 is TGCGCCAGCAGCTCAAGCCCAGGGGGCGATTCACCCCTCCACTTT. Amino acids: CASSSSPGGDSPLHF.

The rearrangement joins TRBV7-2 to TRBJ2-3; 12 bases align to TRBD2. CDR3 length: 16 residues. V lost 3 bases, J lost 0 bases, and 1 base stayed unmatched. Per the germline V gene, CDR1 is SGHTA and CDR2 is FQGNSA. The CDR3 DNA follows: TGTGCCAGCAGCTTCGGGACTAGCGGGAGCACAGATACGCAGTATTTT. Translation gives CASSFGTSGSTDTQYF.

The genes are TRBV15 and TRBJ1-2; possibly TRBD1 for D (5 bases). The CDR3 spans 17 residues. V gave up 0 bases and J gave up 5 bases, with 19 bases separating them. CDR1 is LNHNV, CDR2 YYDKDF, per germline (reference sequence). This CDR3 is CATSRDPIGHLVYGYTF. In nucleotides, the CDR3 is TGTGCCACCAGCAGAGATCCTATTGGACATCTAGTATATGGCTACACCTTC.

The CDR3 region is CASSKEHRDVNGYTF. CDR3 DNA sequence: TGTGCCAGCAGCAAAGAGCACAGGGACGTGAATGGCTACACCTTC. This chain links TRBV21-1 with TRBJ1-2; TRBD1, the D gene given by the table, was not confirmed from the DNA. TRBV21-1 is an annotated pseudogene. The CDR3 spans 15 residues.

The gene calls are TRBV5-1 and TRBJ2-3, with 11 bases aligning to TRBD2. CDR1 and CDR2 from the germline V gene are SGHRS and YFSETQ. CDR3 size: 17 residues. Unmatched junction bases numbered 11, after V lost 4 bases and J lost 4 bases. Here the CDR3 reads CASSHSGRVVRADTQYF. DNA of the CDR3: TGCGCCAGCAGCCATAGCGGGAGGGTCGTGCGCGCAGATACGCAGTATTTT.

This chain links TRBV19 with TRBJ1-2; D gene unclear. Deletions cut 4 bases from V and 6 bases from J, with 12 bases between. The germline V gene has CDR1 LNHDA and CDR2 SQIVND (reference sequence). The CDR3 length is 13 residues. The CDR3 DNA is TGTGCCAGTAGTAGAAGAGCGGAAAATGGCTACACCTTC. It translates to CASSRRAENGYTF.